This T cell receptor beta chain was documented in a study of blood T cells in healthy people across ages. For the study at large: Template-switching capture recovered about one barcoded beta molecule per two T cells.

With a J-beta primer mix and a sample-barcoded 5' primer, a second PCR ran about 7 to 12 cycles. Each of the samples gave a minimum of 2.5 million paired-end reads that contained CDR3. TCRdb passed the 5' RACE reads through MiXCR, listing each CDR3 protein once. The table lists roughly 1 million distinct CDR3 sequences, less than 25% of them singletons, with approximately 0.79% in the top ten. This CDR3 region has 15 residues. Germline V gene sequence: CDR1 MGHDK, CDR2 SYGVNS. Trimming stripped 4 bases from V and 3 bases from J, with 15 bases between. These data are also associated with another study on T cells of mothers and their children. That publication notes: Samples were provided by three healthy Caucasian mothers and their six children. In both related and unrelated pairs, TCR recombination output is shaped similarly by thymic selection.

Sequencing input: blood. The V and J genes are TRBV25-1 and TRBJ2-5; tentative D call: TRBD1 (6 bases). The receptor was derived from a girl aged 2 to 9 in good health. The CDR3 coding sequence is TGTGCCAGCAGTGGGGGACAAGGAAGGGAAGAGACCCAGTACTTC. Protein product: CASSGGQGREETQYF. The full variable domain, in which reference TRBV25-1 and TRBJ2-5 provide the parts outside the CDR3, is EADIYQTPRYLVIGTGKKITLECSQTMGHDKMYWYQQDPGMELHLIHYSYGVNSTEKGDLSSESTVSRIRTEHFPLTLESARPSHTSQYLCASSGGQGREETQYFGPGTRLLVL.